One T cell receptor beta chain is described in this entry. This clonotype showed up just a few times. Its antigen is currently not known. The record has no base qualities; no much larger clone is one base away. TCR beta CDR3 regions were amplified from RNA transcripts. For the first round of RT-PCR on the TCR CDR3, the HTBI primer set was used together with the Qiagen OneStep RT-PCR kit. Libraries were constructed in a second round of multiplex PCR, after which size selection and purification were performed. Libraries were sequenced paired-end with 100 bp reads on an Illumina HiSeq2000. The authors' pipeline ran thus. Raw data were processed with SOAPnuke, discarding reads with adapters, uncalled bases, mean Phred below 15, or no exact constant-primer or identifier match. High-quality paired reads were merged using COPE v1.2.5, and each unique nucleotide sequence was defined as a clonotype. MiTCR v1.1 was used to align clonotypes to the IMGT TRBV, TRBD and TRBJ reference segments. The analysis included only V-J combinations with a frequency above 0.0001, which together covered over 98% of the repertoires. The TCS score was defined as F50 (clonal expansion) divided by E x V (chaos), with BLOSUM62-based TCRdist calculated between CDR3 peptides within each V-J. Welch's t-statistics and random forest reduced 450 to 600 V-J features to fewer than 15, which were used in a naive Bayes classifier (R e1071). TCRdb reworked the public reads: Q25 trimming with fastp, MiXCR clone assembly, productive beta chains retained. Rows with a matching CDR3 protein are joined into one entry that keeps the most common DNA and genes. TCRdb's processing, not the study's, gives the V and J calls here. Counted in this sample were about 480,000 distinct CDR3 sequences; 13% to 15% of them appeared once. The ten largest clones take up around a sixth of the sample.

These data belong to a study of T cells in Graves' hyperthyroidism and ophthalmopathy (dated by TCRdb to 2018 to 2020). Background for the entire study: Peripheral blood was sampled at the time of initial diagnosis, prior to any treatment. Prospective prediction of ophthalmopathy was tested in an independent validation cohort of under 20 hyperthyroidism patients and 15 to 17 patients who later progressed to ophthalmopathy. In about 6 Graves' hyperthyroidism patients, the study also compared T-cell repertoires from thyroid tissue with T-cell repertoires from blood. To identify TCR V-J signatures that set the groups apart, the researchers used a discovery cohort of 90 to 100 patients, made up of roughly 40 with Graves' ophthalmopathy and about 60 with stable Graves' hyperthyroidism. Following sampling, methimazole starting at 30 mg daily was given to hyperthyroidism patients, and high-dose intravenous methylprednisolone was given to ophthalmopathy patients. The roughly 100 discovery patients were randomly divided into training and test sets at a 7:3 ratio. TCR Vbeta CDR3 sequencing of roughly 140 peripheral blood samples (roughly 41 ophthalmopathy, 75 to 85 hyperthyroidism and about 17 progressor patients) is reported in the paper.

From V the trimming removes 3 bases and from J it removes 0 bases, while the gene matches leave 5 bases of the junction unaccounted for. The CDR3 numbers 16 residues from cysteine through phenylalanine. The read is trimmed to its CDR3 DNA, 48 bases read in frame from base 1. The germline V gene specifies SGHTA as CDR1 and FQGTGA as CDR2. Overall results and qualifications from the work: Ophthalmopathy was separated from stable hyperthyroidism by a 13 V-J signature model, with over 85% sensitivity and around 81% specificity obtained in cross-validation and 80%/75% obtained in testing. No statistical method was used to fix the sample size in advance, and group allocation was not hidden from the investigators. Most expanded thyroid clonotypes (frequency above 0.001) were also detected in blood, suggesting blood repertoires may reflect thyroid immune responses. In validation, progression to ophthalmopathy was predicted by the model with more than 65% sensitivity and roughly 72% specificity, a median of around 6.5 months before onset.

Stable Graves' hyperthyroidism was defined as the absence of progression to ophthalmopathy over 18 months of follow-up. Hyperthyroidism patients were newly diagnosed, with disease duration under 2 months, and aged 18 to 65 years. The study excluded patients with uncontrolled infections, other autoimmune diseases, pregnancy or lactation. Diagnoses were based on clinical symptoms, serum thyroxine and TRAb, thyroid ultrasound and orbital computed tomography. PBMCs were separated from 10 ml of fresh peripheral blood using Ficoll-Paque density gradient centrifugation. Total RNA was extracted using Trizol reagent, and RNA quality was assessed on an Agilent 2100 Bioanalyzer.

The clonotype was recovered from a woman younger than 35 with Graves' hyperthyroidism. What was sequenced was blood. The receptor chain draws on TRBV7-3 and TRBJ2-1; TRBD2 aligns with 7 central bases. This receptor carries the CDR3 CASSFLLADSYNEQFF. Read as DNA, the sequence is TGTGCCAGCAGCTTCTTGCTAGCGGACTCCTACAATGAGCAGTTCTTC. Reference TRBV7-3 and TRBJ2-1 genes cover what lies past the CDR3, so the full variable domain is GAGVSQTPSNKVTEKGKYVELRCDPISGHTALYWYRQSLGQGPEFLIYFQGTGAADDSGLPNDRFFAVRPEGSVSTLKIQRTERGDSAVYLCASSFLLADSYNEQFFGPGTRLTVL.